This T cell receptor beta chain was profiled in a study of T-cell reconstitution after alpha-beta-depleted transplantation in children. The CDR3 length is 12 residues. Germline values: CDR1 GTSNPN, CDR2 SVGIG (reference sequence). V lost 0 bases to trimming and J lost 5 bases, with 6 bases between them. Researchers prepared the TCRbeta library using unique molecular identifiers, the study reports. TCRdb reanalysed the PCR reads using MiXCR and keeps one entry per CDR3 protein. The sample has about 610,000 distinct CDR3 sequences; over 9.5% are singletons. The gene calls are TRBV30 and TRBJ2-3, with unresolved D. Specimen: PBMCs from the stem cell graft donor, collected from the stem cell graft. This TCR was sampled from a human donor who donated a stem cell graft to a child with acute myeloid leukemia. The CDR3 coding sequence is TGTGCCTGGAGTGTAGGCCGAGATACGCAGTATTTT. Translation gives CAWSVGRDTQYF. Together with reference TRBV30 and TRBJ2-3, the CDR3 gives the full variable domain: SQTIHQWPATLVQPVGSPLSLECTVEGTSNPNLYWYRQAAGRGLQLLFYSVGIGQISSEVPQNLSASRPQDRQFILSSKKLLLSDSGFYLCAWSVGRDTQYFGPGTRLTVL.